This is a list of T cell receptor beta chains from one sample in a study of cytomegalovirus exposure and HLA in healthy donors. Sequencing was performed with immunoSEQ multiplex PCR; in TCRdb, only in-frame clones are kept and a portion is missing. The data include some 70,000 clones; the top ten clones carry 2.5% to 3%. Sequenced input: PBMCs. The receptors stem from a man aged 35 to 55 in good health and CMV-seronegative. CDR3s include the opening cysteine and the closing phenylalanine or tryptophan. Fields, in order: V gene, D gene, J gene, CDR3 protein, CDR3 DNA. The D gene is left open where the match is weak.

>TRBV27|-|TRBJ1-6
CASSFSGVRNSPLHF
TGTGCCAGCAGTTTCTCAGGGGTGCGGAATTCACCCCTCCACTTT
>TRBV2|-|TRBJ1-1
CASTEGRLEAFF
TGTGCCAGCACGGAGGGCAGACTCGAAGCTTTCTTT
>TRBV11-2|-|TRBJ1-6
CASSLVGRQRNSPLHF
TGTGCCAGCAGCTTAGTGGGGCGTCAAAGAAATTCACCCCTCCACTTT
>TRBV18|-|TRBJ1-1
CASSPPHRNTEAFF
TGTGCCAGCTCACCTCCCCACAGGAACACTGAAGCTTTCTTT
>TRBV13|TRBD1|TRBJ1-1
CASTQGVGTEAFF
TGTGCCAGCACTCAGGGGGTAGGGACTGAAGCTTTCTTT
>TRBV18|TRBD1|TRBJ1-5
CASSLDRDGKQPQHF
TGTGCCAGCTCACTCGACAGGGACGGAAAACAGCCCCAGCATTTT
>TRBV6-1|-|TRBJ1-5
CASSEESYQPQHF
TGTGCCAGCAGTGAGGAGTCTTATCAGCCCCAGCATTTT
>TRBV4-2|TRBD1|TRBJ1-6
CASSQTGVDRSSPLHF
TGTGCCAGCAGCCAGACAGGGGTTGATCGTAGTTCACCCCTCCACTTT
>TRBV5-1|TRBD1|TRBJ1-2
CASSAAGTANYGYTF
TGCGCCAGCAGCGCAGCTGGGACAGCTAACTATGGCTACACCTTC
>TRBV5-6|-|TRBJ1-2
CASSLEGNYGYTF
TGTGCCAGCAGCTTGGAGGGGAACTATGGCTACACCTTC
>TRBV30|-|TRBJ2-7
CAWSVSVYEQYF
TGTGCCTGGAGTGTATCCGTCTACGAGCAGTACTTC
>TRBV7-2|-|TRBJ2-1
CASSRRGVGYNEQFF
TGTGCCAGCAGCCGCAGGGGGGTGGGCTACAATGAGCAGTTCTTC
>TRBV19|TRBD1|TRBJ1-2
CASSLRDSPSGYTF
TGTGCCAGTAGTTTAAGGGACAGCCCGAGTGGCTACACCTTC
>TRBV30|TRBD1|TRBJ2-5
CAWGGQQETQYF
TGTGCCTGGGGGGGACAGCAAGAGACCCAGTACTTC
>TRBV5-1|TRBD1|TRBJ1-4
CASSLTGDGEKLFF
TGCGCCAGCAGCTTAACAGGGGATGGTGAAAAACTGTTTTTT
>TRBV28|TRBD2|TRBJ2-5
CASSPYSGGHQETQYF
TGTGCCAGCAGTCCTTATAGCGGGGGGCACCAAGAGACCCAGTACTTC
>TRBV18|-|TRBJ2-1
CASSPGQGGNNEQFF
TGTGCCAGCTCACCCGGGCAGGGAGGTAACAATGAGCAGTTCTTC
>TRBV19|TRBD1|TRBJ2-5
CASTYPPGQPKETQYF
TGTGCCAGTACTTACCCCCCGGGACAGCCAAAAGAGACCCAGTACTTC
>TRBV5-1|-|TRBJ2-1
CASSLAVGDNEQFF
TGCGCCAGCAGCTTGGCCGTCGGAGACAATGAGCAGTTCTTC
>TRBV5-5|-|TRBJ2-7
CASSLVVGITYEQYF
TGTGCCAGCAGCTTGGTTGTCGGTATAACCTACGAGCAGTACTTC
>TRBV5-1|TRBD1|TRBJ2-3
CASSLGDRDTDTQYF
TGCGCCAGCAGCTTGGGGGACAGGGACACAGATACGCAGTATTTT
>TRBV5-1|TRBD1|TRBJ1-1
CASTPPDRAGTEAFF
TGCGCCAGCACACCTCCTGACAGGGCGGGAACTGAAGCTTTCTTT
>TRBV2|-|TRBJ1-5
CASSRTEYSNQPQHF
TGTGCCAGCAGCCGAACAGAATATAGCAATCAGCCCCAGCATTTT